This section outlines one TCR delta chain sequence together with its context. This clone is classified as medium-sized (0.01 to 0.1%). Its antigen remains undetermined. Base qualities are not provided; no much larger clone lies one nucleotide away. The same CDR3 arises from other DNA sequences in this sample as well. Based on the germline V gene, the CDR1 and CDR2 sequences are GEAIGNYY and EKD. The CDR3 has 18 amino acids, counting the end cysteine and phenylalanine. The kept DNA is CDR3 alone, 54 bases in frame from the first base. V is pruned by 1 base and J by 0 bases, leaving 10 bases of the junction without a gene match. For bulk TCR repertoire analysis, Vgamma9/Vdelta2+ and Vdelta2-negative gammadelta T cell populations were isolated by flow sorting from peripheral blood mononuclear cells. The data are from a study of γδ T cells in repeated Plasmodium falciparum infection (dated by TCRdb to 2020 to 2022). A note on the overall study: In the natural-infection arm, Malian children exposed to intense seasonal malaria transmission were enrolled and compared against age and gender matched Australian children. Using both natural infection in Mali and controlled human malaria infection, the study looked at the way repeated Plasmodium falciparum infection shapes the human gammadelta T cell repertoire. Samples from controlled-infection subjects were taken at baseline, right before selected infections, and 21 days after each infection. Malian gammadelta TCR repertoires were analysed cross-sectionally in periods with no transmission and longitudinally across episodes of acute febrile malaria. About five malaria-naive U.S. adults underwent four controlled human malaria infections by bites from P. falciparum NF54-infected Anopheles stephensi mosquitoes over roughly 580 days.

Libraries came from multiplex PCR. TCRdb shows the sequencer as Illumina MiSeq. Both TCR gamma (TRG) and TCR delta (TRD) chains were sequenced from each sorted gammadelta T cell sample. Under the source paper's analysis protocol: The repertoire analyses drew on clonotype tree plots, the accumulated frequency of the top 20 clonotypes, and diversity index (DI) and D75 metrics. TCRdb called clones anew from the public reads via CATT; matching DNA rows were later pooled. These V and J calls are TCRdb output, not the study's own analysis. For this sample the table gives 90,000 or so delta-chain clones, of which more than 0.85% were detected only once. The biggest ten clones account for around a tenth of the sample. What the work shows at the level of the full study, not this receptor alone: Because the controlled-infection cohort was small, analysis of inter-individual variability in gammadelta T cell responses was limited. Generalizability was limited because the Malian cohort was drawn from a small rural village of predominantly one ethnic group. A highly stable polyclonal repertoire over time and infection, with many inter-individual overlapping TCRgamma sequences, was shown by Vgamma9/Vdelta2+ TCR repertoires. Compared with Australian children, Malian children appeared to have Vdelta2-negative gammadelta TCR repertoires that were more clonally expanded, less diverse and less shared. In Vdelta2-negative gammadelta TCR repertoires, which were largely Vdelta1+, repeated controlled infections appeared to drive waves of new clonotype selection.

What was sequenced was gamma-delta T cells from blood. In this chain, TRDV2 is recombined with TRDJ1; 10 bases in the junction line up with TRDD3. The sequence came from a pool of human donors (malaria-infected and uninfected, not separated). Read as DNA, the sequence is TGTGCCTGTGACACAGTGGGTGGGGGATACCCGAACACCGATAAACTCATCTTT. Translated, this is CACDTVGGGYPNTDKLIF.